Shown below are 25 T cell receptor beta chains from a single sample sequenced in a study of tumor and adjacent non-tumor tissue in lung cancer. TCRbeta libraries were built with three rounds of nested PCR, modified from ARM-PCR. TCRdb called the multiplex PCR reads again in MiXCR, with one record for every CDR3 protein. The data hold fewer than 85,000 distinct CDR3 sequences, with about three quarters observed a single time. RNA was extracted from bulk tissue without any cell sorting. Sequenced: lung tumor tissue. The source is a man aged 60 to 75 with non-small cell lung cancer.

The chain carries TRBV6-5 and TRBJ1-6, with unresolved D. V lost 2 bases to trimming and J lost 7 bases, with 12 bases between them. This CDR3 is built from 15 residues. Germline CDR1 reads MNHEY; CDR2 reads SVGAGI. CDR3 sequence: CASSYHEPGNSPLHF. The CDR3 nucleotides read TGTGCCAGCAGTTACCATGAGCCTGGGAATTCACCCCTCCACTTT.

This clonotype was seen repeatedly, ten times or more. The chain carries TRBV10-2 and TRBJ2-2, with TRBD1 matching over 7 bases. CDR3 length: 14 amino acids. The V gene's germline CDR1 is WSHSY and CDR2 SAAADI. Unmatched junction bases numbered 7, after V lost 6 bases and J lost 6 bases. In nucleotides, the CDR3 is TGCGCCAGCAGGGACAGGACTTTGCCCGGGGAGCTGTTTTTT. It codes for CASRDRTLPGELFF.

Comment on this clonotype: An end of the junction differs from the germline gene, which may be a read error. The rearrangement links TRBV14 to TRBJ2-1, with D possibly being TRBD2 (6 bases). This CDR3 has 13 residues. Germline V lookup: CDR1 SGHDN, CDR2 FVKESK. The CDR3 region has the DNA TGTGCCAGCAGCCAATACAGGCGGGGAGAGCAGTCCTTC. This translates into CASSQYRRGEQSF.

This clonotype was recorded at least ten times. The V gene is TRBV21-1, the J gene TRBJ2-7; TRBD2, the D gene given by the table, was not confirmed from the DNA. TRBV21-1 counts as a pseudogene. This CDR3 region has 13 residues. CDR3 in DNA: TGTGCCAGCAGCAAAGGGGCGGGACGGGAGCTTTACTTC. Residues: CASSKGAGRELYF.

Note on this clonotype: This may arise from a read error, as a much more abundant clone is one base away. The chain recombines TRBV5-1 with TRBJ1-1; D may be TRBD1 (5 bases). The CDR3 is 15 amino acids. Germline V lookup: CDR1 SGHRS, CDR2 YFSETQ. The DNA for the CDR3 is TGCGCCAGCAGCCCTTGGGGCGCAATGAACACTGAAGTTTTCTTT. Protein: CASSPWGAMNTEVFF.

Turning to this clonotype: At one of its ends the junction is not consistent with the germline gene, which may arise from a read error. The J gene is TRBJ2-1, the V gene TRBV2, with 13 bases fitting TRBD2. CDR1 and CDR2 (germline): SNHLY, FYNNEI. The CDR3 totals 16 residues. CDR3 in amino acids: CANSPSGLAGVNEQFF. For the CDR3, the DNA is TGTGCCAACAGTCCCTCCGGACTAGCGGGAGTTAATGAGCAGTTCTTC.

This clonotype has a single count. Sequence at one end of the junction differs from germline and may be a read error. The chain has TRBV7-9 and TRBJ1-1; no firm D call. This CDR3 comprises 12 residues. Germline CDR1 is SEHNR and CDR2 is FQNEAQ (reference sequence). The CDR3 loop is CASNLERSGAFF. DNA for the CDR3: TGTGCCAGCAACTTAGAAAGGAGTGGAGCTTTCTTT.

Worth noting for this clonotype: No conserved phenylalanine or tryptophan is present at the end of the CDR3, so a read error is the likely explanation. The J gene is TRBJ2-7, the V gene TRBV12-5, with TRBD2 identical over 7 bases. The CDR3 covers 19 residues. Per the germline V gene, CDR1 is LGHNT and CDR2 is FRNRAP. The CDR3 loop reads CASALESSGFTTYPDEQYS. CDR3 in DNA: TGTGCTAGTGCTTTGGAGTCTAGCGGCTTTACCACCTACCCGGACGAGCAGTACTCC.

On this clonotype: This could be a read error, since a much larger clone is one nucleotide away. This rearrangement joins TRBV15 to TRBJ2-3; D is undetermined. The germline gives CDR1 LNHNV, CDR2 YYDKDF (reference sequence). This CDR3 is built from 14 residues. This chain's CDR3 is CATSRGQLTDTQCF. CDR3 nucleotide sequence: TGTGCCACCAGCAGAGGACAACTCACAGATACGCAGTGTTTT.

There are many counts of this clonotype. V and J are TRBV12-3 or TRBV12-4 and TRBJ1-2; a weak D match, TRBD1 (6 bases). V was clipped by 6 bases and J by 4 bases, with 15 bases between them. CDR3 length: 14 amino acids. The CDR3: CASSRDTGTYGYTF. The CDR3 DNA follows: TGTGCCAGCAGCCGGGACACCGGGACCTATGGCTACACCTTC.

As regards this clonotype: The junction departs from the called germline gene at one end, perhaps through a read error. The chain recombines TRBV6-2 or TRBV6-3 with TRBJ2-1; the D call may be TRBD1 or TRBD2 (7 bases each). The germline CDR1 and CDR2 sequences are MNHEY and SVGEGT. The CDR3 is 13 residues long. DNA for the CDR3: TGTGCCAACAGTTACTCGCAGGGGGGGGAGCAGTTCTTC. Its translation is CANSYSQGGEQFF.

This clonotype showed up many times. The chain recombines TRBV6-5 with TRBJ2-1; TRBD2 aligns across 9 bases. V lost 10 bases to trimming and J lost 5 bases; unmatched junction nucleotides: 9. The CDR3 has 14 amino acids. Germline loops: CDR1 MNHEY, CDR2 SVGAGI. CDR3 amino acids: CATLSGLANNEQFF. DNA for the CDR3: TGTGCCACCCTGTCAGGACTAGCGAACAATGAGCAGTTCTTC.

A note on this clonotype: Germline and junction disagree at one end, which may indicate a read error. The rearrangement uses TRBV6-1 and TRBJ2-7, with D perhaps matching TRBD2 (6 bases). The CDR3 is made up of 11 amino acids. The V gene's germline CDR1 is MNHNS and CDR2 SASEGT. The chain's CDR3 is CTSSETGEQYF. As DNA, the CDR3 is TGTACCAGCAGTGAGACGGGGGAACAGTACTTC.

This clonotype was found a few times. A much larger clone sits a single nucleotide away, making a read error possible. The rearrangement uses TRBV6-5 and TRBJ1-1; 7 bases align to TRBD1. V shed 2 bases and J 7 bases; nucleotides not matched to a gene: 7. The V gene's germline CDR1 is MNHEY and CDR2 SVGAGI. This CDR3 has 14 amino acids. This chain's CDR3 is CASSYDRVGIEAFF. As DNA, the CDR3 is TGTGCCAGCAGTTACGACAGGGTAGGGATTGAAGCTTTCTTT.

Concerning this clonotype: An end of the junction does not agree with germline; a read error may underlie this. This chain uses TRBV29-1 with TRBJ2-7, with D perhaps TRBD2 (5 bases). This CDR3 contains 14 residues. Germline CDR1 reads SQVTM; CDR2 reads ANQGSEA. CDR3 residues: CSLEWTDHPYEQYF. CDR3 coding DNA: TGCAGCCTTGAATGGACTGACCATCCCTACGAGCAGTACTTC.

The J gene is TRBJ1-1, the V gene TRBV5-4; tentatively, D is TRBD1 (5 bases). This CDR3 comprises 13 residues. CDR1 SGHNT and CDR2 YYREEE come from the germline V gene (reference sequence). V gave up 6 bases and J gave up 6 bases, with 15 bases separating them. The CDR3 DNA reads TGTGCCAGCAACGCAGGGCAGGGCCCTGAAGCTTTCTTT. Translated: CASNAGQGPEAFF.

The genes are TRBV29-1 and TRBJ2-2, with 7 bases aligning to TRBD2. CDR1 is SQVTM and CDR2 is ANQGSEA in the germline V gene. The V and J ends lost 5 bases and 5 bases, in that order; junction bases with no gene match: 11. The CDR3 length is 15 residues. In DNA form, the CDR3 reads TGCAGCGTTCTGAAAAGGGGAGGGAAAACCGGGGAGCTGTTTTTT. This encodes CSVLKRGGKTGELFF.

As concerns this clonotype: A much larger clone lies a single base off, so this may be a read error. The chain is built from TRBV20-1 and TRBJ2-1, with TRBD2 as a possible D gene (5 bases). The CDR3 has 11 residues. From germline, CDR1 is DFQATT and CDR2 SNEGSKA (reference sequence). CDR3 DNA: TGCGGTGCTTTTACTAGAAATGAGCAGTTCTTC. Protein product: CGAFTRNEQFF.

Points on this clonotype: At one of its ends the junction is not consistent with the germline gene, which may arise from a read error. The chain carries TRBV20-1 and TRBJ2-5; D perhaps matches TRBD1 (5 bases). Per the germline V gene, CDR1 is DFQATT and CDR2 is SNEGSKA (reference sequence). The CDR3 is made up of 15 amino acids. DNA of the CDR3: TGCAGTGCTAGATCCTGCGCAGGGCACCAAGAGACCCAATACTTC. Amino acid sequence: CSARSCAGHQETQYF.

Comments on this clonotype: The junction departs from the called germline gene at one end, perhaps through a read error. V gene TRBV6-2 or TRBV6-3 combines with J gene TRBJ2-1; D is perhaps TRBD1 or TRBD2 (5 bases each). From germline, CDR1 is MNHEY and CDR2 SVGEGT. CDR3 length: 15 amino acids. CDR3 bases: TGTACCAGCACCGACGGGGCGGACTCCTATAATGAGCAGTTCTTC. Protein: CTSTDGADSYNEQFF.

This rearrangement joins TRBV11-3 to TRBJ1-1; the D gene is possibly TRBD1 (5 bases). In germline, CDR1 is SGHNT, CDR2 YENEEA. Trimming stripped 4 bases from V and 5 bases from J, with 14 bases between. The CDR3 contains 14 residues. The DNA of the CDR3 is TGTGCCAGCAGCTCCACCGGGGGGAGAACTGAAGCTTTCTTT. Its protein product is CASSSTGGRTEAFF.

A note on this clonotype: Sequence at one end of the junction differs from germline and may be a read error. The CDR3 is CARSSGAGNEQFF. CDR3 nucleotides: TGTGCCAGAAGTTCCGGGGCTGGGAATGAGCAGTTCTTC. The chain uses TRBV6-6 and TRBJ2-1; D may match TRBD1 or TRBD2 (5 bases each). The CDR3 runs 13 residues. Germline V lookup: CDR1 MNHNY, CDR2 SVGAGI (reference sequence).

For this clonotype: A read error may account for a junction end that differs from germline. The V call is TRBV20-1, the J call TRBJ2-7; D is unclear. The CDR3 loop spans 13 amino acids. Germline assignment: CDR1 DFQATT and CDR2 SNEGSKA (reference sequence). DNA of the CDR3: TGCAGTGATATAGCCCCGGTCTCCTACGAGCACTACTTC. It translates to CSDIAPVSYEHYF.

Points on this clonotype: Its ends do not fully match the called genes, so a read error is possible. The CDR3 loop reads CANSLGILADFNEQFF. The CDR3 DNA reads TGTGCCAACAGCTTAGGTATACTAGCGGACTTCAATGAGCAGTTCTTC. This chain connects TRBV11-1 to TRBJ2-1; 8 nucleotides align to TRBD2. CDR1 is SGHAT and CDR2 is FQDESV in the germline V gene (reference sequence). The CDR3 length is 16 residues. Drawing the rest from reference TRBV11-1 and TRBJ2-1, the complete variable domain is EAEVAQSPRYKITEKSQAVAFWCDPISGHATLYWYRQILGQGPELLVQFQDESVVDDSQLPKDRFSAERLKGVDSTLKIQPAELGDSAMYLCANSLGILADFNEQFFGPGTRLTVL.

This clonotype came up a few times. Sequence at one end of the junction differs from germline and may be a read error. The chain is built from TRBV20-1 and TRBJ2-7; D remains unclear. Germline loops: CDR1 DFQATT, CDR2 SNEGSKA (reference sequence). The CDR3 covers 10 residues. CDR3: CNAGPYEQYF. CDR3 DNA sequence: TGCAATGCTGGGCCCTACGAGCAGTATTTC.